This TCR beta chain emerged from a study of blood T cell repertoires in COVID-19. Across the study: Spain, Italy and the United States supplied samples that represented acute and convalescent COVID-19. Sample material is recorded as cDNA or gDNA derived from T cells, B-cell-depleted T cells, or PBMCs.

This CDR3 has 14 amino acids. Germline V gives CDR1 SSHAT, CDR2 FNYEAQ (reference sequence). V shed 6 bases and J 1 base; nucleotides not matched to a gene: 4. As handled by the study authors: Reference gene primer amplification in the assay estimated nucleated cell counts. Only in-frame clones appear in the TCRdb table, and some are missing; sequencing was by immunoSEQ multiplex PCR. V and J calls and clone size are as listed in that table; D and trimming were resolved from the DNA. The profile shows 150,000 to 200,000 clones, 70% to 90% of them singletons. The rearrangement links TRBV7-7 to TRBJ2-7; 9 bases fit TRBD1. Material: peripheral blood. The TCR comes from a man in his 60s with acute or convalescent COVID-19. The CDR3 DNA is TGTGCCAGCAGTACCGGGACAGGGTCCTACGAGCAGTACTTC. Translating it yields CASSTGTGSYEQYF.